The rows below give T cell receptor beta chains drawn from one sample of a study of OX40 agonist ivuxolimab in advanced cancers. Only in-frame clones appear in the TCRdb table, and some are missing; sequencing was by immunoSEQ multiplex PCR. In the table there are 46,000 or so clones, around 84% of which are singletons. This material consisted of CD4+ or CD8+ T cells sorted from blood, taken in a trial of the OX40 agonist ivuxolimab. The receptors shown here come from an adult with an advanced solid tumor such as melanoma, head and neck, liver or kidney cancer. CDR3s include the opening cysteine and the closing phenylalanine or tryptophan. D genes are given only for firm matches. Clone size is shown for a subset of rows, as once, few, many or a class of expanded clone.

>-|TRBJ2-1|TRBV11-3|few
TGTGCCAGCAGCCCCTGGTGGGGGGAAGACAATGAGCAGTTCTTC
CASSPWWGEDNEQFF
>TRBD1|TRBJ2-7|TRBV27|few
TGTGCCAGCAGTTTTCAGGGGGCGGACTACGAGCAGTACTTC
CASSFQGADYEQYF
>TRBD1|TRBJ1-3|TRBV19|-
TGTGCCAGTAGTCCCAAACCCATCGACAGGGGAGAAAACACCATATATTTT
CASSPKPIDRGENTIYF
>-|TRBJ2-1|TRBV29-1|-
TGCAGCGTTGAAAACGACAGAGATAGCTCCTACAATGAGCAGTTCTTC
CSVENDRDSSYNEQFF
>-|TRBJ2-7|TRBV14|-
TGTGCCAGCGGACCATCCTACGAGCAGTACTTC
CASGPSYEQYF
>-|TRBJ2-1|TRBV28|-
TGTGCCAGCAGCTCCCGGGATCCGGAGAGAATTTACTACAATGAGCAGTTCTTC
CASSSRDPERIYYNEQFF
>-|TRBJ2-1|TRBV29-1|-
TGCAGCGTTGTGGAGGGCAATGAGCAGTTCTTC
CSVVEGNEQFF
>-|TRBJ2-6|TRBV7-3|-
TGTGCCAGCAGCTTCGCGGGGTCCGGGGCCAACGTCCTGACTTTC
CASSFAGSGANVLTF
>-|TRBJ2-3|TRBV4-1|-
TGCGCCAGCAGCCAAGGGGAGAGAAGCACAGATACGCAGTATTTT
CASSQGERSTDTQYF
>TRBD2|TRBJ2-2|TRBV29-1|once
TGCAGCGTTGAAAGGCTCCCTAGCGGGATTGTCACCGGGGAGCTGTTTTTT
CSVERLPSGIVTGELFF
>-|TRBJ1-1|TRBV27|-
TGTGCCAGCAGTGTGACTTCCCGGAGGGAAGCTTTCTTT
CASSVTSRREAFF
>-|TRBJ2-4|TRBV7-9|-
TGTGCCAGCAGCTTAGTTTTAGCGCGGATAGGTGACATTCAGTACTTC
CASSLVLARIGDIQYF
>-|TRBJ2-2|TRBV4-3|-
TGCGCCAGCAGCCAAGATGGAGGCCTACCCGGGGAGCTGTTTTTT
CASSQDGGLPGELFF
>TRBD1|TRBJ1-1|TRBV10-3|-
TGTGCCATCAGGGACAGGGGGAACACTGAAGCTTTCTTT
CAIRDRGNTEAFF
>-|TRBJ1-2|TRBV2|-
TGTGCCAGCGAGGCCCTCGTGGCACGTACTACCTATGGCTACACCTTC
CASEALVARTTYGYTF
>-|TRBJ1-6|TRBV5-4|-
TGTGCCAGCAGCTACCAGGGGCTCTCACCCCTCCACTTT
CASSYQGLSPLHF
>-|TRBJ2-4|TRBV9|-
TGTGCCAGCAGCGTAGTCCCTGGGGCCAAAAACATTCAGTACTTC
CASSVVPGAKNIQYF
>-|TRBJ2-3|TRBV5-1|-
TGCGCCAGCAGCTTTCACGACACAAGGACCGCAGATACGCAGTATTTT
CASSFHDTRTADTQYF
>-|TRBJ2-7|TRBV14|-
TGTGCCAGCAGCCAAGTACAGTCGATTACCTACGAGCAGTACTTC
CASSQVQSITYEQYF
>TRBD2|TRBJ2-1|TRBV5-8|once
TGTGCCAGCAGTTCCGGGACTAGCCCGTGGAATGAGCAGTTCTTC
CASSSGTSPWNEQFF
>TRBD1|TRBJ1-3|TRBV27|-
TGTGCCAGCAGTCGCTTCGCGAGGACAGGGGCAGGGGGAGCTGGAAACACCATATATTTT
CASSRFARTGAGGAGNTIYF
>-|TRBJ2-1|TRBV4-1|-
TGCGCCAGCAGCCAAGATATAAGGAATGAGCAGTTCTTC
CASSQDIRNEQFF
>-|TRBJ1-6|TRBV2|-
TGTGCCAGCAGTGAAGTGAGGCGACAGAGAAATTCACCCCTCCACTTT
CASSEVRRQRNSPLHF
>-|TRBJ2-7|TRBV5-4|-
TGTGCCAGCACTTGGTCTGGCCACGAGCAGTACTTC
CASTWSGHEQYF
>TRBD1|TRBJ2-1|TRBV2|once
TGTGCCAGCAGTGCCGGACAGGGGAGGTCGAATGAGCAGTTCTTC
CASSAGQGRSNEQFF
>-|TRBJ2-7|TRBV13|-
TGTGCCAGCAGCTCTACAAGAAGTTACGAGCAGTACTTC
CASSSTRSYEQYF
>-|TRBJ1-1|TRBV19|-
TGTGCCAGTAGTCCTGCAGCGACCCCATTGAACACTGAAGCTTTCTTT
CASSPAATPLNTEAFF
>-|TRBJ2-2|TRBV27|-
TGTGCCAGCAGTTTTCGGATCATCGGCACCGGGGAGCTGTTTTTT
CASSFRIIGTGELFF
>TRBD2|TRBJ2-7|TRBV4-3|-
TGCGCCAGCAGCCAAGATCGCGGGGGTGCTTACGAGCAGTACTTC
CASSQDRGGAYEQYF
>-|TRBJ1-3|TRBV7-2|-
TGTGCCAGCAGCTTAGCGAGCCCGGGAAACACCATATATTTT
CASSLASPGNTIYF
>-|TRBJ1-1|TRBV5-1|-
TGCGCCAGCAGCTTGGGGTACACTGAAGCTTTCTTT
CASSLGYTEAFF
>-|TRBJ2-5|TRBV9|-
TGTGCCAGCAGCGTAGCTGGCTACACCCCAGCCGGAGAGACCCAGTACTTC
CASSVAGYTPAGETQYF
>-|TRBJ1-2|TRBV9|-
TGTGCCAGCAGCCCGGGACATACATCTAACTATGGCTACACCTTC
CASSPGHTSNYGYTF
>-|TRBJ2-7|TRBV6-5|-
TGTGCCAGCACCCCAAGACCCTATGAAGGCTACGAGCAGTACTTC
CASTPRPYEGYEQYF
>-|TRBJ2-7|TRBV10-2|-
TGCGCCAGCAGTTCCGGACCTAGATACGAGCAGTACTTC
CASSSGPRYEQYF
>TRBD2|TRBJ2-7|TRBV9|-
TGTGCCAGCAGCGCCCGGGACTACCTCTACGAGCAGTACTTC
CASSARDYLYEQYF
>TRBD1|TRBJ1-4|TRBV29-1|-
TGCAGCGCCTTGACAGGGGTCAATGAAAAACTGTTTTTT
CSALTGVNEKLFF
>TRBD1|TRBJ1-2|TRBV2|-
TGTGCCAGCAGACCATCAGGGGGCGCGAACTATGGCTACACCTTC
CASRPSGGANYGYTF
>TRBD2|TRBJ2-3|TRBV29-1|-
TGCAGCGGCGCCGGGACTAGCGGGAGTAGTTCAGATACGCAGTATTTT
CSGAGTSGSSSDTQYF
>-|TRBJ2-2|TRBV12-5|once
TGTGCTAGTGGTTTGATAGGGGTGGGCACCGGGGAGCTGTTTTTT
CASGLIGVGTGELFF
>-|TRBJ2-7|TRBV19|once
TGTGCCAGTAGTACTCGGGACAAAAGCTACGAGCAGTACTTC
CASSTRDKSYEQYF
>-|TRBJ2-1|TRBV28|-
TGTGCCAGCAGTTTTCCCGGGGCCTACAATGAGCAGTTCTTC
CASSFPGAYNEQFF
>-|TRBJ1-1|TRBV27|-
TGTGCCAGCAAGGACAACATGAACACTGAAGCTTTCTTT
CASKDNMNTEAFF
>TRBD1|TRBJ2-3|TRBV13|-
TGTGCCAGCAGCCCTCCGGGACAGGACACAGATACGCAGTATTTT
CASSPPGQDTDTQYF
>TRBD2|TRBJ2-3|TRBV27|-
TGTGCCAGCAGTCTCTATACTCTAGCGGGGGGGACAGATACGCAGTATTTT
CASSLYTLAGGTDTQYF
>-|TRBJ2-1|TRBV19|-
TGTGCCAGTAGTCCATCCGCGGGCAATGAGCAGTTCTTC
CASSPSAGNEQFF
>-|TRBJ2-2|TRBV27|-
TGTGCCAGCAGTTTAAGGGTATTCGCGAACACCGGGGAGCTGTTTTTT
CASSLRVFANTGELFF
>TRBD1|TRBJ2-2|TRBV5-6|-
TGTGCCAGCAGCTTGGGGACAGGGGTGACCGGGGAGCTGTTTTTT
CASSLGTGVTGELFF
>-|TRBJ1-1|TRBV6-6|-
TGTGCCAGCAGTTATGGGGGTCACACTGAAGCTTTCTTT
CASSYGGHTEAFF
>-|TRBJ2-6|TRBV4-1|few
TGCGCCAGCAGCCAAGTAGGGGCTGGGGCCAACGTCCTGACTTTC
CASSQVGAGANVLTF